These 24 T cell receptor beta chains were sequenced from one sample in a study of blood T cells in healthy people across ages. A sample-barcoded 5' primer and a J-beta primer mix were used in a second PCR of roughly 6 to 11 cycles. TCRdb called the 5' RACE reads again in MiXCR, with one record for every CDR3 protein. The repertoire holds around 990,000 distinct CDR3 sequences, roughly 24% seen once, with around 0.75% in the top ten. The same sample was also studied in work on T cells of mothers and their children.

Material for sequencing was blood. These receptors all stem from a girl aged 2 to 9 in good health.

The V call is TRBV28, the J call TRBJ2-7; 11 nucleotides align to TRBD2. J gave up 5 bases and V 5 bases, and 8 bases lay outside the gene matches. The CDR3 length is 15 residues. Per the germline V gene, CDR1 is MDHEN and CDR2 is SYDVKM. In DNA, the CDR3 is TGTGCCAGCAGTCGATTAGCGGGAGGGATCAACGAGCAGTACTTC. Its translation is CASSRLAGGINEQYF.

The CDR3 reads CATGELGNYNEQFF. DNA for the CDR3: TGTGCCACCGGAGAGCTGGGAAACTACAATGAGCAGTTCTTC. The V and J genes are TRBV19 and TRBJ2-1; unclear D gene. Trimming took 10 bases from V and 3 from J, leaving 16 bases between them. The length of the CDR3 is 14 residues. Germline values: CDR1 LNHDA, CDR2 SQIVND (reference sequence). The full variable domain, in which reference TRBV19 and TRBJ2-1 provide the parts outside the CDR3, is DGGITQSPKYLFRKEGQNVTLSCEQNLNHDAMYWYRQDPGQGLRLIYYSQIVNDFQKGDIAEGYSVSREKKESFPLTVTSAQKNPTAFYLCATGELGNYNEQFFGPGTRLTVL.

The chain has TRBV3-1 and TRBJ2-3, with D unclear. CDR3 size: 14 residues. The germline V gene has CDR1 LGHDT and CDR2 YNNKEL (reference sequence). Deletions cut 0 bases from V and 2 bases from J, with 6 bases between. The CDR3 region has the DNA TGTGCCAGCAGCCAAGATGCCTCCACAGATACGCAGTATTTT. Translated, it gives CASSQDASTDTQYF.

V and J are TRBV9 and TRBJ1-4, with D hard to call. V lost 0 bases and J 7 bases, leaving 13 bases between the germline ends. CDR3 length: 15 residues. CDR1 and CDR2 (germline): SGDLS, YYNGEE. The CDR3 DNA sequence: TGTGCCAGCAGCGTAGCTGGATTCGTGGGTGAAAAACTGTTTTTT. Translated, it gives CASSVAGFVGEKLFF.

This clonotype was counted a few times. The rearrangement joins TRBV2 to TRBJ2-5, with D possibly TRBD2 on 5 matching bases. The J call may be in error: the DNA end matches TRBJ2-7 better. This CDR3 region has 13 residues. Germline lookup yields CDR1 SNHLY and CDR2 FYNNEI. The CDR3 loop is CASNGLGSYEQYF. The CDR3 coding sequence is TGTGCCAGCAACGGACTTGGCTCCTACGAGCAGTACTTC.

V is TRBV28 and J is TRBJ1-1; TRBD1 matches at 8 bases. The CDR3 loop spans 14 amino acids. Germline lookup yields CDR1 MDHEN and CDR2 SYDVKM. Losses at the gene ends were 5 bases for V and 6 bases for J; bases not matched to a gene: 8. The CDR3 protein is CASSPASGGPEAFF. The CDR3 coding sequence is TGTGCCAGCAGTCCGGCCTCAGGGGGCCCTGAAGCTTTCTTT. The variable domain in full, completed from reference TRBV28 and TRBJ1-1, reads DVKVTQSSRYLVKRTGEKVFLECVQDMDHENMFWYRQDPGLGLRLIYFSYDVKMKEKGDIPEGYSVSREKKERFSLILESASTNQTSMYLCASSPASGGPEAFFGQGTRLTVV.

This chain connects TRBV28 to TRBJ2-7, with D possibly called TRBD1 or TRBD2 (5 bases each). V lost 6 bases and J lost 0, with 12 bases in between. The CDR3 sequence is 14 residues long. From germline, CDR1 is MDHEN and CDR2 SYDVKM. The CDR3 spells CASSSRDGSYEQYF. The CDR3 nucleotides read TGTGCCAGCAGCAGCAGGGACGGCTCCTACGAGCAGTACTTC.

The genes are TRBV7-3 and TRBJ2-5; D possibly corresponds to TRBD1 (6 bases). The J call may be incorrect, as the DNA end agrees better with TRBJ2-7. The CDR3 covers 14 residues. Germline CDR1 is SGHTA and CDR2 is FQGTGA. The CDR3 DNA reads TGTGCCAGCAGTTCGGACAGCCGACCCTACGAGCAGTACTTC. This encodes CASSSDSRPYEQYF.

This sequence joins TRBV5-6 and TRBJ2-5; 9 bases agree with TRBD2. Germline CDR1 reads SGHDT; CDR2 reads YYEEEE. V lost 0 bases, J lost 0 bases, and 6 bases stayed unmatched. The CDR3 extends over 17 amino acids. The CDR3 loop is CASSLAAAGGYQETQYF. The CDR3, as DNA: TGTGCCAGCAGCTTGGCTGCTGCGGGAGGGTACCAAGAGACCCAGTACTTC.

The rearrangement joins TRBV5-1 to TRBJ2-1; unclear D gene. CDR1 and CDR2 (germline): SGHRS, YFSETQ. The CDR3 length is 16 residues. With 0 bases removed from V and 7 bases from J, the gap between germline ends came to 17 bases. The CDR3 sequence: CASSLGASLPRNEQFF. CDR3 in DNA: TGCGCCAGCAGCTTGGGGGCGTCCCTCCCCCGGAATGAGCAGTTCTTC.

This chain links TRBV28 with TRBJ1-1; maybe TRBD1 (5 bases). Trimming shortened V by 2 bases and J by 1 base, and 14 bases separated the two germline ends. The CDR3 extends over 16 amino acids. Germline V gene lookup returns CDR1 MDHEN and CDR2 SYDVKM. The CDR3 sequence: CASSLQGITGNTEAFF. In DNA form, the CDR3 reads TGTGCCAGCAGTTTACAAGGGATTACAGGGAACACTGAAGCTTTCTTT.

The chain carries TRBV25-1 and TRBJ2-5, with D perhaps matching TRBD1 or TRBD2 (5 bases each). The J call may be wrong; the DNA end is better matched by TRBJ2-7. The CDR3 loop spans 13 amino acids. The germline V gene has CDR1 MGHDK and CDR2 SYGVNS. CDR3 residues: CASSEGTPSEQYF. CDR3 bases: TGTGCCAGCAGTGAAGGGACCCCAAGCGAGCAGTACTTC.

The gene calls are TRBV7-6 and TRBJ2-2, with 9 bases aligning to TRBD1. Trimming took 8 bases from V and 6 from J; bases not matched to a gene: 10. Germline V gene data show CDR1 as SGHVS and CDR2 as FNYEAQ. The CDR3 has 15 residues. This CDR3 reads CASSTGGQGSGELFF. The CDR3 DNA sequence: TGTGCCAGCTCAACAGGGGGCCAAGGCTCCGGGGAGCTGTTTTTT.

This chain uses TRBV29-1 with TRBJ2-2, with D possibly called TRBD1 or TRBD2 (5 bases each). The ends were cut back, 3 bases at V and 6 bases at J, with 8 bases in the middle. Germline V gene data show CDR1 as SQVTM and CDR2 as ANQGSEA. The CDR3 has 12 amino acids. The CDR3, as DNA: TGCAGCGTTGATGAGGGGTCCGGGGAGCTGTTTTTT. Its translation is CSVDEGSGELFF.

This clonotype was counted a few times. The chain carries TRBV3-1 and TRBJ2-1; a weak D match, TRBD2 (5 bases). Germline V gene lookup returns CDR1 LGHDT and CDR2 YNNKEL (reference sequence). Between the trimmed V and J ends, which lost 3 bases and 10 bases, there was a span of 16 bases. There are 14 residues in the CDR3. DNA of the CDR3: TGTGCCAGCAGCCAGTCTTCCCAGCGGAAAGAGCAGTTCTTC. It codes for CASSQSSQRKEQFF.

This chain joins TRBV5-1 and TRBJ2-2; D unclear. The germline gives CDR1 SGHRS, CDR2 YFSETQ. This CDR3 comprises 12 residues. Trimming took off 3 bases at V and 7 bases at J, with 7 bases between the two ends. The DNA for the CDR3 is TGCGCCAGCAGCTACGACATCGGGGAGCTGTTTTTT. Its protein product is CASSYDIGELFF.

The rearrangement uses TRBV29-1 and TRBJ1-3; D remains ambiguous. V lost 5 bases and J lost 3, with 5 bases in between. Germline V gene data show CDR1 as SQVTM and CDR2 as ANQGSEA. The CDR3 length is 11 residues. The CDR3 nucleotides are TGCAGCGTTTTGTATGGAAACACCATATATTTT. This gives the protein CSVLYGNTIYF. Combining the CDR3 with reference TRBV29-1 and TRBJ1-3 gives the whole variable domain SAVISQKPSRDICQRGTSLTIQCQVDSQVTMMFWYRQQPGQSLTLIATANQGSEATYESGFVIDKFPISRPNLTFSTLTVSNMSPEDSSIYLCSVLYGNTIYFGEGSWLTVV.

This clonotype was counted only a few times. The CDR3: CASSKGLGEQFF. CDR3 nucleotides: TGTGCCAGCAGCAAAGGTTTGGGTGAGCAGTTCTTC. The chain is built from TRBV21-1 and TRBJ2-1. TRBV21-1 is assigned pseudogene status. This CDR3 has 12 amino acids.

This clonotype occurred a few times. The chain uses TRBV27 and TRBJ2-6; D not certain. This CDR3 spans 14 amino acids. Germline lookup yields CDR1 MNHEY and CDR2 SMNVEV (reference sequence). V was pared by 3 bases and J by 1 base, with 4 bases between. CDR3 nucleotide sequence: TGTGCCAGCAGTTTCTTATCTGGGGCCAACGTCCTGACTTTC. Translated: CASSFLSGANVLTF.

In its sample, this clonotype was seen a few times. The chain carries TRBV15 and TRBJ1-2; the D gene is possibly TRBD1 (5 bases). Trimming removed 3 bases from V and 1 base from J, with 15 bases in between. The CDR3 is 16 residues long. Germline V gene data show CDR1 as LNHNV and CDR2 as YYDKDF (reference sequence). CDR3 protein: CATSSYLGDLNYGYTF. CDR3 coding DNA: TGTGCCACCAGCAGCTATCTAGGGGACCTTAACTATGGCTACACCTTC.

The rearrangement links TRBV12-3 or TRBV12-4 to TRBJ2-3; 10 positions agree with TRBD2. The J segment lost 3 bases and the V segment lost 6 bases, leaving 6 bases of the junction unmatched. This CDR3 has 15 amino acids. The CDR3 DNA is TGTGCCAGCAGGATAGCGGGGGGAGTAACAGATACGCAGTATTTT. As protein: CASRIAGGVTDTQYF.

The chain links TRBV29-1 to TRBJ2-7; possible D gene TRBD2, 6 bases. The germline V and J ends were trimmed by 6 bases and 5 bases, with 20 bases remaining between them. Germline CDR1 SQVTM, CDR2 ANQGSEA. The CDR3 length is 14 residues. CDR3 in DNA: TGCAGCGTGGCCAAGAGGGACCGCGGGGACGAGCAGTACTTC. Its translation is CSVAKRDRGDEQYF.

The chain is built from TRBV18 and TRBJ1-2; D is unresolved. The CDR3 length is 16 residues. V dropped 6 bases and J dropped 6 bases, with 23 bases sitting between them. Germline loops: CDR1 KGHSH, CDR2 LQKENI. The CDR3 sequence: CASSREVEGPRDGYTF. The CDR3 DNA sequence: TGTGCCAGCTCCCGGGAGGTGGAAGGGCCCCGTGATGGCTACACCTTC.

The chain combines TRBV5-4 with TRBJ2-1, with D possibly TRBD2 on 6 matching bases. The V and J ends lost 2 bases and 4 bases respectively, with 16 bases between them. CDR3 length: 16 amino acids. Germline assignment: CDR1 SGHNT and CDR2 YYREEE (reference sequence). CDR3 DNA sequence: TGTGCCAGCAGCTTTTTCCCGGGAGCCTTTTACAATGAGCAGTTCTTC. Its translation: CASSFFPGAFYNEQFF.